Below are 5 T cell receptor beta chains sequenced from a single sample in a study of T-cell memory formation after mild COVID-19. TCRdb passed the 5' RACE reads through MiXCR, listing each CDR3 protein once. The top ten hold roughly 21% of the sample, which has 400,000 to 450,000 distinct CDR3 sequences, more than 15% seen once. The sequenced sample was PBMCs or a T cell subset sorted from them (not recorded which). Receptor source: a man between 18 and 35 years old who had mild COVID-19 (a few samples of this study predate the infection). Cell type and time point are not known.

This clonotype occurred a few times. The chain links TRBV2 to TRBJ2-7; D remains unclear. CDR1 is SNHLY and CDR2 is FYNNEI in the germline V gene. V lost 3 bases and J lost 3, with 9 bases in between. The CDR3 sequence is 13 residues long. The CDR3 bases are TGTGCCAGCAGTGACTTAGACATCTACGAGCAGTACGTC. It yields the protein CASSDLDIYEQYV.

The rearrangement joins TRBV6-1 to TRBJ1-5, with 7 bases fitting TRBD1. The CDR3 is 15 residues long. Germline V CDR1 and CDR2: MNHNS, SASEGT. The V gene end was trimmed by 4 bases and the J gene end by 4 bases; junction bases not matched to a gene: 7. The CDR3 DNA is TGTGCCAGCAGTGTCGTCAGGGGGTGGAATCAGCCCCAGCATTTT. Its translation is CASSVVRGWNQPQHF.

There are a few counts of this clonotype. The chain carries TRBV20-1 and TRBJ2-1; 8 positions agree with TRBD1. This CDR3 region has 13 residues. In germline, CDR1 is DFQATT, CDR2 SNEGSKA (reference sequence). Unmatched junction bases numbered 11, after V lost 4 bases and J lost 12 bases. Here the CDR3 DNA reads TGCAGTGCTATATCCAGGGGGCAGGAACGGCAGTTCTTC. Encoded protein: CSAISRGQERQFF.

The gene calls are TRBV20-1 and TRBJ2-5, with D unclear. From germline, CDR1 is DFQATT and CDR2 SNEGSKA (reference sequence). V dropped 5 bases and J dropped 5 bases, with 9 bases sitting between them. There are 11 residues in the CDR3. As DNA, the CDR3 is TGCAGTGCTCCCGTTTGGGAGACCCAGTACTTC. It specifies CSAPVWETQYF.

CDR3: CASRQSSYNEQFF. The DNA of the CDR3 is TGTGCCAGCAGGCAGAGCTCCTACAATGAGCAGTTCTTC. V usage is TRBV6-5 and J usage is TRBJ2-1; D is unclear. Germline values: CDR1 MNHEY, CDR2 SVGAGI. The CDR3 extends over 13 amino acids. V was trimmed by 6 bases and J by 0 bases, leaving 6 bases between them.